The sample holds one count of the clone carrying this TCR beta chain. Its antigen is still unknown. V was trimmed by 2 bases and J by 8 bases, leaving 12 bases between them. The CDR3 is 13 amino acids. Per germline, CDR1 DFQATT and CDR2 SNEGSKA (reference sequence). This sample was taken from a study of T-cell memory formation after mild COVID-19. Study-wide findings and caveats: CD4+ contracting clones lay mainly in CM and EM, CD8+ ones in EMRA.

TCRdb reanalysed the 5' RACE reads using MiXCR and keeps one entry per CDR3 protein. The sample lists 280,000 or so distinct CDR3 sequences; around 8% were seen once. This TCR was sampled from a man aged 18 to 30 who had mild COVID-19 (a few samples of this study predate the infection). Cell type and time point are not known. The chain employs TRBV20-1 and TRBJ1-4; D is uncertain. The sequencing sample was made of PBMCs or a T cell subset sorted from them (not recorded which). For the CDR3, the DNA is TGCAGTGCTAGAAGGGAGAGACGGGAAAAACTGTTTTTT. Translated: CSARRERREKLFF.